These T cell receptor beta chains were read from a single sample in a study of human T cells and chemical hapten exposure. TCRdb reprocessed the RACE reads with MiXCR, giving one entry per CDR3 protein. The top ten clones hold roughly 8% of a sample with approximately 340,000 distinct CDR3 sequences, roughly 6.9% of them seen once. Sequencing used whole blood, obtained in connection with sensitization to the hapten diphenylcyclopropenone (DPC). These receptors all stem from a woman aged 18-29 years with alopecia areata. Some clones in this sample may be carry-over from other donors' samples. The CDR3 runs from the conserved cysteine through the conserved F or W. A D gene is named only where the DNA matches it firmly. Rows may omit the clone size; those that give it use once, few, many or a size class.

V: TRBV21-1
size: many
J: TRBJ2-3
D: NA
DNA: TGTGCCAGCAGTCCCACTAGTCCCCTTTCGTATACGCAGTATTTT
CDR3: CASSPTSPLSYTQYF

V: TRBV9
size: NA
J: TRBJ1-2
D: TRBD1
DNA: TGTGCCAGCAGCCCCTGGACAGGGGGGACTTATGGCTACACCTTC
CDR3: CASSPWTGGTYGYTF

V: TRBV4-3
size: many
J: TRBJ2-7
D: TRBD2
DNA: TGCGCCAGCAGCCAAGATTTGGGGGGGAGTACCTACGAGCAGTACTTC
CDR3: CASSQDLGGSTYEQYF

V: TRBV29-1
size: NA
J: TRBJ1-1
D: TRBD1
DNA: TGCAGCGTGGAAGGGCACAGGGGAATCAGTCCTGAAGCTTTCTTT
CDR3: CSVEGHRGISPEAFF

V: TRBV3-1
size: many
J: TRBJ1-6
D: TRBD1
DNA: TGTGCCAGCACCGGGGGACAGATCAATTCACCCCTCCACTTT
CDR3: CASTGGQINSPLHF

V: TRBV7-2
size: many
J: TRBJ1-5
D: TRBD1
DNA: TGTGCCAGCAGCCGAGGACAGGGCCAGCCCCAGCATTTT
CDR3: CASSRGQGQPQHF

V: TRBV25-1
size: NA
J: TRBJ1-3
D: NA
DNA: TGTGCCAGCAGACGGACAGAGAGCTCTGGAAACACCATATATTTT
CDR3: CASRRTESSGNTIYF

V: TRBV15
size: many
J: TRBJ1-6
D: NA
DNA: TGTGCCACCAGCAGAGACAACTATAATTCACCCCTCCACTTT
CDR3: CATSRDNYNSPLHF

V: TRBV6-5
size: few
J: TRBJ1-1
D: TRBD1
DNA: TGTGCCAGCAGTTTTCGAGGGGGCGCGTCCCGGAACACTGAAGCTTTCTTT
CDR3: CASSFRGGASRNTEAFF

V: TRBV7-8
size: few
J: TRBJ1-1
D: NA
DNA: TGTGCCAGCAGCTTAGGACGGGTCCTCGGTTCTGAAGCTTTCTTT
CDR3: CASSLGRVLGSEAFF

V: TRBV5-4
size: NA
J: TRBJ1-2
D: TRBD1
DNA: TGTGCCAGCAGCTTTTTGGACAGGGCTATCTATGGCTACACCTTC
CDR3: CASSFLDRAIYGYTF

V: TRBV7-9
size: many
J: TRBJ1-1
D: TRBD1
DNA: TGTGCCAGCCGTAGTCGGACAGGGACGGAAGCTTTCTTT
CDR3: CASRSRTGTEAFF

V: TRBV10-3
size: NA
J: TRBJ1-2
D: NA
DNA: TGTGCCATCAGTGACAGGGGAGCTTCGTCAGATGGCTACACCTTC
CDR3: CAISDRGASSDGYTF

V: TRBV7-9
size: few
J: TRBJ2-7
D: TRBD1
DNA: TGTGCCAGCAGCGACGGCCACCAGGGGGCGGTGTACTTC
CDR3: CASSDGHQGAVYF

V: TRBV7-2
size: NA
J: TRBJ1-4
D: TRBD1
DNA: TGTGCCAGCAGCCAGAACAGGGGGAGAGAAAAACTGTTTTTT
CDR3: CASSQNRGREKLFF

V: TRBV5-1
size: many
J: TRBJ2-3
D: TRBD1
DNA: TGCGCCAGCAGCTCCAAACCGACAGGGAAGGGCGCAGATACGCAGTATTTT
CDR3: CASSSKPTGKGADTQYF

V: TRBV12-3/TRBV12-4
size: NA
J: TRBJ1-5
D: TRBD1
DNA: TGTGCCAGCAGTCCGGACAGGGGGAGAAGTTTTAGCAATCAGCCCCAGCATTTT
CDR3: CASSPDRGRSFSNQPQHF

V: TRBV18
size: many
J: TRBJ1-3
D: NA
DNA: TGTGCCAGCTCACCTATTGGATTACAATCTGGAAACACCATATATTTT
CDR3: CASSPIGLQSGNTIYF

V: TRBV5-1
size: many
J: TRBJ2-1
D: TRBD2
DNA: TGCGCCAGCAGCTCCGTCCCGGGACTAGCGGGGGATCTCAATGAGCAGTTCTTC
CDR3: CASSSVPGLAGDLNEQFF

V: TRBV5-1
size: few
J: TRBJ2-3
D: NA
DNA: TGCGCCAGCAGTGGTGCGCATTTGAACACAGATACGCAGTATTTT
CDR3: CASSGAHLNTDTQYF

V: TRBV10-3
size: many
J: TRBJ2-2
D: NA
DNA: TGTGCCATCAGGGGCACCCAGAACACCGGGGAGCTGTTTTTT
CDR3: CAIRGTQNTGELFF

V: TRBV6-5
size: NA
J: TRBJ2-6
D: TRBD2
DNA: TGTGCCAGCAGCCGCGGGGGAAGCTCTGGGGCCAACGTCCTGACTTTC
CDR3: CASSRGGSSGANVLTF